This T cell receptor beta chain emerged from a study of human T cells and chemical hapten exposure. Study overall: Variation in per-sample TCR yields came mainly from small pooled library volume differences.

The germline CDR1 and CDR2 sequences are SGHNT and YYREEE (reference sequence). The length of the CDR3 is 15 residues. Trimming removed 2 bases at V and 1 base at J, with 7 bases between. Ten or more counts support this clonotype. Separate cDNA molecules received unique molecular identifiers, which the library attached to them. TCRdb reprocessed the RACE reads with MiXCR, giving one entry per CDR3 protein. Of approximately 34,000 distinct CDR3 sequences listed, around 5.5% are singletons. Sample time point: healthy volunteer bleed at 6 weeks. Total RNA was isolated from whole blood that had not been fractionated.

Sequencing was carried out using whole blood. The gene calls are TRBV5-4 and TRBJ2-6; D not certain. The receptor comes from a human donor in good health. Some clones in this sample may be carry-over from other donors' samples. CDR3 residues: CASSFSASGANVLTF. The DNA of the CDR3 is TGTGCCAGCAGCTTTTCGGCGTCTGGGGCCAACGTCCTGACTTTC.